A single sample gave rise to the 13 T cell receptor beta chains below, sequenced in a study of somatic mutations in cytotoxic T cells in rheumatoid arthritis. This table comes from immunoSEQ multiplex PCR, and its TCRdb copy is limited to in-frame clones, with some not included. Counted here are roughly 5,000 clones, roughly 80% occurring once; the ten biggest clones make up 45% to 50%. The sequenced sample was CD8+ T cells sorted from blood. These receptors came from a woman between 45 and 65 years old with rheumatoid arthritis.

On this clone itself: This sample also contains other DNA sequences that code for the same CDR3. V gene TRBV2 combines with J gene TRBJ2-7; TRBD1 aligns across 7 bases. CDR3 size: 18 residues. Trimming removed 4 bases from V and 0 bases from J; junction bases left unmatched: 15. Germline lookup yields CDR1 SNHLY and CDR2 FYNNEI. The CDR3 bases are TGTGCCAGCAGTGGACGACAGGGCCGAGAAGAGATCTCCTACGAGCAGTACTTC. Protein: CASSGRQGREEISYEQYF.

This chain links TRBV5-4 with TRBJ2-1; 12 bases map to TRBD2. The germline CDR1 and CDR2 sequences are SGHNT and YYREEE (reference sequence). J was trimmed by 6 bases and V by 5 bases; bases with no gene match: 9. The CDR3 runs 16 residues. The CDR3 loop reads CASSHIGLAGTNEQFF. The CDR3 nucleotides are TGTGCCAGCAGTCATATAGGACTAGCGGGAACCAATGAGCAGTTCTTC.

The chain uses TRBV11-2 and TRBJ2-7; D remains ambiguous. The germline V gene encodes CDR1 SGHAT and CDR2 FQNNGV. The CDR3 is 12 residues long. The V and J ends lost 1 base and 3 bases respectively, with 4 bases between them. CDR3 amino acids: CASSLGSYEQYF. The DNA of the CDR3 is TGTGCCAGCAGCTTAGGGAGCTACGAGCAGTACTTC.

This chain connects TRBV7-6 to TRBJ1-2; no reliable D call. Per the germline V gene, CDR1 is SGHVS and CDR2 is FNYEAQ. With 6 bases removed from V and 5 bases from J, the gap between germline ends came to 19 bases. The CDR3 is 15 residues long. The CDR3 is CASSPGGSLGYGYTF. The CDR3 DNA reads as TGTGCCAGCAGTCCTGGCGGGTCGTTGGGGTATGGCTACACCTTC.

This chain connects TRBV7-9 to TRBJ1-2; D might be TRBD1 (6 bases). V was shortened by 5 bases and J by 4 bases, with 11 bases between the two germline ends. Germline CDR1 SEHNR, CDR2 FQNEAQ (reference sequence). This CDR3 region has 13 residues. CDR3 sequence: CASSQGGTYGYTF. The CDR3 nucleotides read TGTGCCAGCAGCCAAGGGGGAACCTATGGCTACACCTTC.

The rearrangement links TRBV28 to TRBJ2-5; TRBD2 aligns across 12 bases. The trim removed 5 bases at V and 7 bases at J, leaving 14 bases unmatched. The CDR3 loop spans 17 amino acids. The germline V gene has CDR1 MDHEN and CDR2 SYDVKM. The CDR3 loop reads CASSLPTSGSGGGTQYF. CDR3 bases: TGTGCCAGCAGTCTCCCGACTAGCGGGAGCGGCGGGGGGACCCAGTACTTC.

The gene calls are TRBV6-5 and TRBJ2-1, with TRBD2 matching 7 bases. The CDR3 length is 12 residues. Germline V gene sequence: CDR1 MNHEY, CDR2 SVGAGI. V lost 5 bases to trimming and J lost 13 bases; unmatched junction nucleotides: 8. The CDR3 nucleotides are TGTGCCAGCAGTCTTTCCGGGAGGTTTCAGTTCTTC. The encoded protein is CASSLSGRFQFF.

This clone was counted between two and nine times. V and J are TRBV6-5 and TRBJ2-7; maybe TRBD2 (5 bases). V was trimmed by 6 bases and J by 2 bases, leaving 11 bases between them. Germline CDR1 MNHEY, CDR2 SVGAGI. This CDR3 contains 13 residues. CDR3 sequence reads: CASSYRRTYEQYF. The DNA for the CDR3 is TGTGCCAGCAGCTATAGGAGGACCTACGAGCAGTACTTC.

The chain couples TRBV6-5 to TRBJ2-7; D may be TRBD1 (6 bases). The CDR3 length is 13 residues. Germline values: CDR1 MNHEY, CDR2 SVGAGI. V was shortened by 2 bases and J by 9 bases, with 14 bases between the two germline ends. The CDR3 DNA reads as TGTGCCAGCAGTTACGGACGATTGACAGGGCAGTACTTC. Translating gives CASSYGRLTGQYF.

The chain is built from TRBV6-5 and TRBJ2-3; 10 bases line up with TRBD2. The trim removed 4 bases at V and 2 bases at J, leaving 3 bases unmatched. This CDR3 comprises 15 residues. CDR1 and CDR2 from the germline V gene are MNHEY and SVGAGI. CDR3 residues: CASSSGLADTDTQYF. The CDR3 nucleotides read TGTGCCAGCAGTTCCGGACTAGCGGACACAGATACGCAGTATTTT.

The chain recombines TRBV2 with TRBJ2-1; a weak D match, TRBD2 (5 bases). The V and J ends lost 4 bases and 9 bases respectively, with 10 bases between them. Germline loops: CDR1 SNHLY, CDR2 FYNNEI. The CDR3 extends over 12 amino acids. The CDR3 DNA sequence: TGTGCCAGCAGTGGGTCTAGCAGTGAGCAGTTCTTC. It encodes CASSGSSSEQFF.

The chain couples TRBV6-1 to TRBJ1-5; maybe TRBD1 (5 bases). Per germline, CDR1 MNHNS and CDR2 SASEGT. The CDR3 contains 15 residues. Trimming stripped 2 bases from V and 3 bases from J, with 11 bases between. CDR3 residues: CASSENGGDNQPQHF. CDR3 DNA: TGTGCCAGCAGTGAAAACGGAGGGGACAATCAGCCCCAGCATTTT.

The rearrangement uses TRBV30 and TRBJ2-2, with D possibly being TRBD2 (6 bases). Trimming pared 4 bases from V and 6 bases from J, leaving 9 bases between. There are 12 residues in the CDR3. Germline V gene data show CDR1 as GTSNPN and CDR2 as SVGIG (reference sequence). The CDR3 nucleotides read TGTGCCTGGACACTAGCAGCCGGGGAGCTGTTTTTT. Translating it yields CAWTLAAGELFF. Using reference TRBV30 and TRBJ2-2 for the parts outside the CDR3, the full variable domain is SQTIHQWPATLVQPVGSPLSLECTVEGTSNPNLYWYRQAAGRGLQLLFYSVGIGQISSEVPQNLSASRPQDRQFILSSKKLLLSDSGFYLCAWTLAAGELFFGEGSRLTVL.